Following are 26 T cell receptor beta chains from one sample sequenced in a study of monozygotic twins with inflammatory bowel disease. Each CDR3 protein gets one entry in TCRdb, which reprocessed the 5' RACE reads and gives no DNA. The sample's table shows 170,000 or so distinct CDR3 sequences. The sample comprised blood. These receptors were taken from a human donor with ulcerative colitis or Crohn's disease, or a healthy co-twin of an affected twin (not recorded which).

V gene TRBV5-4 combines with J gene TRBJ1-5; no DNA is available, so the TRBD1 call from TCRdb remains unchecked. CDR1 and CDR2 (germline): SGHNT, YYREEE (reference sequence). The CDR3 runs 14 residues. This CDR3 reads CASSVQGANQPQHF.

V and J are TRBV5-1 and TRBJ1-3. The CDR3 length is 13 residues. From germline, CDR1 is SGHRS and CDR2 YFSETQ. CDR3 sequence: CASSLEGGNTIYF.

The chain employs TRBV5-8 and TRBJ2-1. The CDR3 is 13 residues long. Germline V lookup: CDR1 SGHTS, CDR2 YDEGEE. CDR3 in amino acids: CASSLRLYNEQFF.

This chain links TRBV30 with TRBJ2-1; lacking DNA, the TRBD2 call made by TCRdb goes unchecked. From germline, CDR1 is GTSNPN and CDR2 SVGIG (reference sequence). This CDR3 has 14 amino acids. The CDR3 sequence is CAWKRGSSYNGQFF.

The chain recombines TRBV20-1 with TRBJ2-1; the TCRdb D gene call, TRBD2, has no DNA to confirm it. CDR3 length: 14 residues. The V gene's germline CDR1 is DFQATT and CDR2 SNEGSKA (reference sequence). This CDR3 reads CSASPRVGYNEQFF.

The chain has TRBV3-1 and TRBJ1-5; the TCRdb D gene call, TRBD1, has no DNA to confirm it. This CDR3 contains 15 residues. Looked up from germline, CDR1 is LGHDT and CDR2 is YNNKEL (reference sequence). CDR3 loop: CASSEGRGRNQPQHF. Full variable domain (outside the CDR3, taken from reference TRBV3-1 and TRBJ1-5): DTAVSQTPKYLVTQMGNDKSIKCEQNLGHDTMYWYKQDSKKFLKIMFSYNNKELIINETVPNRFSPKSPDKAHLNLHINSLELGDSAVYFCASSEGRGRNQPQHFGDGTRLSIL.

The CDR3 protein is CASSPGIRLTATEAFF. V and J are TRBV28 and TRBJ1-1; TCRdb names TRBD1, which stays unverified in the absence of DNA. The CDR3 spans 16 residues. Germline CDR1 MDHEN, CDR2 SYDVKM.

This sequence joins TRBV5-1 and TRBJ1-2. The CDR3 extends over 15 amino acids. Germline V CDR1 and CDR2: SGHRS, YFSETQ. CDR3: CASSQTLGSNYGYTF.

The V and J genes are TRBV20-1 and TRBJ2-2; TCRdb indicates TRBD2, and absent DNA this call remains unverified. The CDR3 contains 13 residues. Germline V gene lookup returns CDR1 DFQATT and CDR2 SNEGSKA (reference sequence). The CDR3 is CRGAGELTGELFF.

The CDR3 here is CSASDSKQSGGYTF. The rearrangement uses TRBV20-1 and TRBJ1-2. This CDR3 spans 14 amino acids. The germline V gene has CDR1 DFQATT and CDR2 SNEGSKA (reference sequence).

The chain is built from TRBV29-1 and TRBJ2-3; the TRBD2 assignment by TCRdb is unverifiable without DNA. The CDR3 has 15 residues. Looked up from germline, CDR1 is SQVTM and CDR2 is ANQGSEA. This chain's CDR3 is CSVDTSGSRTDTQYF.

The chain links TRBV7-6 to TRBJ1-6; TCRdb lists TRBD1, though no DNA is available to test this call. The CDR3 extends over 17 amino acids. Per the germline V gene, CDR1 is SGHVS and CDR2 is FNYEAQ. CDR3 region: CASSPYPQTGVNSPLHF. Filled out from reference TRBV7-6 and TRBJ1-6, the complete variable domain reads GAGVSQSPRYKVTKRGQDVALRCDPISGHVSLYWYRQALGQGPEFLTYFNYEAQQDKSGLPNDRFSAERPEGSISTLTIQRTEQRDSAMYRCASSPYPQTGVNSPLHFGNGTRLTVT.

The CDR3 spells CSVGGGLAGGLYEQYF. This sequence joins TRBV29-1 and TRBJ2-7; TCRdb's assignment of TRBD2 cannot be checked, as there is no DNA. The CDR3 is made up of 16 amino acids. Germline CDR1 is SQVTM and CDR2 is ANQGSEA.

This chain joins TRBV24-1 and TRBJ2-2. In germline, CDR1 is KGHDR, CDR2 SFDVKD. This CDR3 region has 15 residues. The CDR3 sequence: CATSDYGRSPGELFF.

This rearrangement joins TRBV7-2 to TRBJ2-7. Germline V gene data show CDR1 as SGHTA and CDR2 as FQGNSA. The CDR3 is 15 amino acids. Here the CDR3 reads CASSLGTTTADEQYF.

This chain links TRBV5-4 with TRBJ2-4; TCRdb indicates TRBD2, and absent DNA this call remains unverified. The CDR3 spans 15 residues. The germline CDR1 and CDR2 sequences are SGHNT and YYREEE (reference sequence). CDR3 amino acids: CASSSFGHTGNIQYF.

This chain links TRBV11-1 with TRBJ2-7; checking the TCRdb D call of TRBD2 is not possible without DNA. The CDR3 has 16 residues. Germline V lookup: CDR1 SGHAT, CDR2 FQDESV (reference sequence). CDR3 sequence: CASSSFPGLAEYEQYF.

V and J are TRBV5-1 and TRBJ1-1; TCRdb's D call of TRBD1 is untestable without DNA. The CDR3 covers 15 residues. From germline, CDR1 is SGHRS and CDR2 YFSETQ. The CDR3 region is CASSLKGVSNTEAFF.

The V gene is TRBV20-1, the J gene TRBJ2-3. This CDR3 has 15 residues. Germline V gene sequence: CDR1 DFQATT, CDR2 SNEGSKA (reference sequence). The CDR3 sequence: CSARLMGVYTDTQYF.

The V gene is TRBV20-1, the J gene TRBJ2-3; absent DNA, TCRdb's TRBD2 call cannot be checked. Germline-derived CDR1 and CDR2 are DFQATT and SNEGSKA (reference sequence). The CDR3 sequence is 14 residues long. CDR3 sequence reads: CSPASAGAGDTQYF.

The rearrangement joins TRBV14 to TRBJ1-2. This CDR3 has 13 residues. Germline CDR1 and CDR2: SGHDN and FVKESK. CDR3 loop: CASSFRTDYGYTF.

The chain's CDR3 is CASSFEQGQDTQYF. The chain employs TRBV5-5 and TRBJ2-5; TCRdb's D call, TRBD1, is unchecked because there is no DNA. The CDR3 totals 14 residues. Germline V CDR1 and CDR2: SGHKS, YYEKEE (reference sequence).

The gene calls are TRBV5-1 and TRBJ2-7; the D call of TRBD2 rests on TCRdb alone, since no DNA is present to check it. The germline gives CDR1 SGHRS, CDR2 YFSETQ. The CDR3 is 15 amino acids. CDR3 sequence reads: CASSFAGGGSYEQYF.

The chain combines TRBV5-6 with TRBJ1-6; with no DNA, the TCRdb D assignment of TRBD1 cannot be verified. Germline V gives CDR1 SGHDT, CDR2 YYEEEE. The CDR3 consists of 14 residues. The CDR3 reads CASSSTGNNSPLHF.

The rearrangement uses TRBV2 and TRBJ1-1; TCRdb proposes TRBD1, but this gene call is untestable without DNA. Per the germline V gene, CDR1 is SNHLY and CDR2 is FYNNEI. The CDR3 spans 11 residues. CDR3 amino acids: CASTGHSEAFF. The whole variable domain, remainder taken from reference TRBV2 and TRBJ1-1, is EPEVTQTPSHQVTQMGQEVILRCVPISNHLYFYWYRQILGQKVEFLVSFYNNEISEKSEIFDDQFSVERPDGSNFTLKIRSTKLEDSAMYFCASTGHSEAFFGQGTRLTVV.

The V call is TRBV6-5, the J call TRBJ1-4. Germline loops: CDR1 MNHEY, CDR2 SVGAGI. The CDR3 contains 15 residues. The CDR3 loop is CASSSPIEANEKLFF.